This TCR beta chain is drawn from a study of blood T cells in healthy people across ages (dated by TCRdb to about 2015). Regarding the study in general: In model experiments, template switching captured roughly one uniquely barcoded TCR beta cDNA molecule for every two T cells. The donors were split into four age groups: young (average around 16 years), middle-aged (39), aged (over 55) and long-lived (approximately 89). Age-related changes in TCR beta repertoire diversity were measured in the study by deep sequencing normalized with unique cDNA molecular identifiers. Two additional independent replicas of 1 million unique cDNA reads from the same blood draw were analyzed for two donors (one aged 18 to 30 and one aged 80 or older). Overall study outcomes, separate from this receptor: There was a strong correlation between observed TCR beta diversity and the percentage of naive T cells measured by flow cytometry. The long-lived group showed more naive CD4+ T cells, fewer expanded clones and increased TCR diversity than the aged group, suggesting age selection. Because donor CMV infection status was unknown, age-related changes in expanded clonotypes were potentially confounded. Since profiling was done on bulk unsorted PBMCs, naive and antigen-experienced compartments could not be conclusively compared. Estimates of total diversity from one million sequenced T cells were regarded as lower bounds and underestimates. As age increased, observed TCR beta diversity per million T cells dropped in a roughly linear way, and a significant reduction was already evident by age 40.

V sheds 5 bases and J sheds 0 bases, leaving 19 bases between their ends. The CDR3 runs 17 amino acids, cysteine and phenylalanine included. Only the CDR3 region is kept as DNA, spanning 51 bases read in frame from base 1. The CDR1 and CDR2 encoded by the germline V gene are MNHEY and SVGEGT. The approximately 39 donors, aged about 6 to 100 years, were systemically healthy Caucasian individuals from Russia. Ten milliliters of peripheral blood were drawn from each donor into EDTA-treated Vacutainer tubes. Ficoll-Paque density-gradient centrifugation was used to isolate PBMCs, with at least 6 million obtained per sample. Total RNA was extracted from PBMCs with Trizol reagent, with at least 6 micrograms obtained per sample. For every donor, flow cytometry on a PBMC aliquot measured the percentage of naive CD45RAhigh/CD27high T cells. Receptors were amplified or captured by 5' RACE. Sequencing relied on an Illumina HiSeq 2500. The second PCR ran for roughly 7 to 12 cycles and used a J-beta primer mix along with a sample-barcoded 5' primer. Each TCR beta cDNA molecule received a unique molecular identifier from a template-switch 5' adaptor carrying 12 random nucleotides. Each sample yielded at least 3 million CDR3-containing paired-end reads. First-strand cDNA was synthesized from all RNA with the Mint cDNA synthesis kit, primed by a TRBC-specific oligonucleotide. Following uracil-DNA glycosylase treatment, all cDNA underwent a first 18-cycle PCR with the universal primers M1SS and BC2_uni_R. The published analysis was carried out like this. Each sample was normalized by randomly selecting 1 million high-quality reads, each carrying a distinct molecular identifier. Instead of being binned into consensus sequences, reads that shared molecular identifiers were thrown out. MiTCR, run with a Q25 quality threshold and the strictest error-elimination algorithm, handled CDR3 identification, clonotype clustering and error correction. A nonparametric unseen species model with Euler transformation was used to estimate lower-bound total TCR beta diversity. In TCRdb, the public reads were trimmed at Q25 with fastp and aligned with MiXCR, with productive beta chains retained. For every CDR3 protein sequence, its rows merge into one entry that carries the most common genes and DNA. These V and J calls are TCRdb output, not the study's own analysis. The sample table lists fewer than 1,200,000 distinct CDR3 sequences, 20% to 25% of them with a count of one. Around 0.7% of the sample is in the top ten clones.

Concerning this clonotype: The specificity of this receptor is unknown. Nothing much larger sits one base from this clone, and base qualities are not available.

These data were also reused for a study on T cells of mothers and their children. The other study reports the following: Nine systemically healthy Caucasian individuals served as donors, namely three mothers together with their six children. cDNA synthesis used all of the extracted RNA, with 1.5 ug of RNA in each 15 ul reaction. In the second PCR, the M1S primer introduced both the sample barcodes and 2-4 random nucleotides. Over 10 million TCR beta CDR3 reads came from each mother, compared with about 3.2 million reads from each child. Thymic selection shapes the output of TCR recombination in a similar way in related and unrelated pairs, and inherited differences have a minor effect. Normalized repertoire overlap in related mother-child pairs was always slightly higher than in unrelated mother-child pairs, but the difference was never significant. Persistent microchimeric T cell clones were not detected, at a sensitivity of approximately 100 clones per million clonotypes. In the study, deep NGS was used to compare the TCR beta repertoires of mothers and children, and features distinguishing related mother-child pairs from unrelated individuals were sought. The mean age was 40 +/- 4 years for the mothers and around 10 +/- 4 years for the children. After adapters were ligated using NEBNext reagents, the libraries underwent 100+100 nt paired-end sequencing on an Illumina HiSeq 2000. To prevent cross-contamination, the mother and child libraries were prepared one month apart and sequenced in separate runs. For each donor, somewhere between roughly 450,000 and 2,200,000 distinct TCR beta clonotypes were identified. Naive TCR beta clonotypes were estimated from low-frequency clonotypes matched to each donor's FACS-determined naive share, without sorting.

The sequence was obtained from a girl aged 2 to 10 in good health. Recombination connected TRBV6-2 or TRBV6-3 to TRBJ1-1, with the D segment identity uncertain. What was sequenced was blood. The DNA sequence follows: TGTGCCAGCAGTCCCCACCCGCGAGTGACGGTGAACACTGAAGCTTTCTTT. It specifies CASSPHPRVTVNTEAFF.